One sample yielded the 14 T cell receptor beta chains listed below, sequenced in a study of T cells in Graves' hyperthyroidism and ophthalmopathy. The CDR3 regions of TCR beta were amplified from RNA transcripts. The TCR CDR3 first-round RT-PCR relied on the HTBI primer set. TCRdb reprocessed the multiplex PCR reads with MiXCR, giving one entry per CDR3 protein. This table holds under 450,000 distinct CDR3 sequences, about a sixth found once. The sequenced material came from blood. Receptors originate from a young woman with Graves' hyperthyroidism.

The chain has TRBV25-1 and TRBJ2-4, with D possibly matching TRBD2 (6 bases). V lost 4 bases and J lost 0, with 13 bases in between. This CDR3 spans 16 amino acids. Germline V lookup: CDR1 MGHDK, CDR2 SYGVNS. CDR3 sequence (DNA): TGTGCCAGCAGTGTGGAGGGACCTCTAGCCAAAAACATTCAGTACTTC. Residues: CASSVEGPLAKNIQYF.

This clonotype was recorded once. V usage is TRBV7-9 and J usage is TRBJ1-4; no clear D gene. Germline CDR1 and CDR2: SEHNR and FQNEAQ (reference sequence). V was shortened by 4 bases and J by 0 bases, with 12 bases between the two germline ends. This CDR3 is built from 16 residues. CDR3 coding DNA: TGTGCCAGCAGCTCTCGGACGGCGCCAACTAATGAAAAACTGTTTTTT. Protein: CASSSRTAPTNEKLFF.

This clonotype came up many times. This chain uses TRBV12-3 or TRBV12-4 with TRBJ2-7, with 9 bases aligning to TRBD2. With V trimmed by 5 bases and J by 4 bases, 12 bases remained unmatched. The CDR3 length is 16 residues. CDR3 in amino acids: CASSLGVAGVQYEQYF. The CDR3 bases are TGTGCCAGCAGTCTCGGGGTAGCGGGAGTCCAATACGAGCAGTACTTC.

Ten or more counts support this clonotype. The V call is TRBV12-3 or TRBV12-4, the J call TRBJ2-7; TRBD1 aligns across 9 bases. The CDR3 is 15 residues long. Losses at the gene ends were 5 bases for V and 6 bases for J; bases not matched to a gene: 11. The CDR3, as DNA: TGTGCCAGCAGTGTCCGGGACAGGGTAAGGGGCGAGCAGTACTTC. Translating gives CASSVRDRVRGEQYF.

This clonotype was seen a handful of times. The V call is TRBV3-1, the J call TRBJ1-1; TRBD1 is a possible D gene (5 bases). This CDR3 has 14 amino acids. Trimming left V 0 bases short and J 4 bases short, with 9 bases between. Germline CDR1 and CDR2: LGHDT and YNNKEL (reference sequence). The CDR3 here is CASSQEAGSTEAFF. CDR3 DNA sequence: TGTGCCAGCAGCCAAGAGGCAGGGAGCACTGAAGCTTTCTTT.

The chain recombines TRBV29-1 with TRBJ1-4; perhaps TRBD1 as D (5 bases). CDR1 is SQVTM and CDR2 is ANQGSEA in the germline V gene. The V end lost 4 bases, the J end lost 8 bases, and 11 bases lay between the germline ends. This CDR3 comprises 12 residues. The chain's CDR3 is CSVAQGGEKLFF. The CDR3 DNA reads TGCAGCGTTGCCCAGGGTGGGGAAAAACTGTTTTTT.

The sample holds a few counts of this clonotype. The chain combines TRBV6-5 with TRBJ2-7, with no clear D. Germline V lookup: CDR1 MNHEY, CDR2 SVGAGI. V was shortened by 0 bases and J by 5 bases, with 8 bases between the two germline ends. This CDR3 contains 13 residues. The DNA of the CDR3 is TGTGCCAGCAGTTACTCGTCCAGGCACGAGCAGTACTTC. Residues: CASSYSSRHEQYF.

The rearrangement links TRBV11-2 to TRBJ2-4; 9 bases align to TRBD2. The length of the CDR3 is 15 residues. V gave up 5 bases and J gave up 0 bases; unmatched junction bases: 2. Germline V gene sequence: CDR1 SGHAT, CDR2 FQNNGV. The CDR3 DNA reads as TGTGCCAGCAGCCCAGCGGGGGGAGCCAAAAACATTCAGTACTTC. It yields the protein CASSPAGGAKNIQYF.

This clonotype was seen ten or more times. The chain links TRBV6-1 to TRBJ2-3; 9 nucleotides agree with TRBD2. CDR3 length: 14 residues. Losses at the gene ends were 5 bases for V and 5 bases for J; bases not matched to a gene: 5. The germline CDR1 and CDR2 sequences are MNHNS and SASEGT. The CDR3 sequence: CASSHGLARDTQYF. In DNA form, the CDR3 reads TGTGCCAGCAGTCACGGACTAGCGAGAGATACGCAGTATTTT.

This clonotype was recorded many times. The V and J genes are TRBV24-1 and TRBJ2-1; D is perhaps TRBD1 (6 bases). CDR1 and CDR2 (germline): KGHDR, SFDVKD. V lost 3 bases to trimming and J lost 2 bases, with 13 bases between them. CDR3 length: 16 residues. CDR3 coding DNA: TGTGCCACCAGTGATCATGCAGGGGTAGCCTACAATGAGCAGTTCTTC. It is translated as CATSDHAGVAYNEQFF.

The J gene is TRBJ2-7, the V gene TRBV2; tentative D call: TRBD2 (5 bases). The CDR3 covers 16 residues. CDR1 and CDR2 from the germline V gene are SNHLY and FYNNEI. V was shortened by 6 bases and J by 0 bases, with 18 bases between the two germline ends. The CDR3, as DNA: TGTGCCAGCAGGGCGACAATGAGGGCAACCTCCTACGAGCAGTACTTC. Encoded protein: CASRATMRATSYEQYF.

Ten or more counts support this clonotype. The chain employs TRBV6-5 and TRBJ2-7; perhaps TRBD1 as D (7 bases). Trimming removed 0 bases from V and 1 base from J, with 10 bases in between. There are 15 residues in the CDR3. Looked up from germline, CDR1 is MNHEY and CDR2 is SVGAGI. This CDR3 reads CASSYSTGTSYEQYF. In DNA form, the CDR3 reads TGTGCCAGCAGTTACTCGACAGGGACTTCCTACGAGCAGTACTTC.

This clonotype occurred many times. CDR3 nucleotides: TGTGCCAGCAGTTACTCGAACACCTGGGCAGGCACTGAAGCTTTCTTT. Protein sequence: CASSYSNTWAGTEAFF. The rearrangement links TRBV6-6 to TRBJ1-1; D is uncertain. Trimming pared 0 bases from V and 4 bases from J, leaving 15 bases between. Per germline, CDR1 MNHNY and CDR2 SVGAGI (reference sequence). CDR3 length: 16 amino acids.

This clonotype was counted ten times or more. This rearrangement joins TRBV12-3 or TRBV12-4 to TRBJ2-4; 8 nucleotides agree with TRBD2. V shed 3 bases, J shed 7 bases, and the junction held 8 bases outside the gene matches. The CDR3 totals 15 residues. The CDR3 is CASSFSGGAENIQYF. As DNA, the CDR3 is TGTGCCAGCAGTTTTTCGGGGGGGGCGGAGAACATTCAGTACTTC.